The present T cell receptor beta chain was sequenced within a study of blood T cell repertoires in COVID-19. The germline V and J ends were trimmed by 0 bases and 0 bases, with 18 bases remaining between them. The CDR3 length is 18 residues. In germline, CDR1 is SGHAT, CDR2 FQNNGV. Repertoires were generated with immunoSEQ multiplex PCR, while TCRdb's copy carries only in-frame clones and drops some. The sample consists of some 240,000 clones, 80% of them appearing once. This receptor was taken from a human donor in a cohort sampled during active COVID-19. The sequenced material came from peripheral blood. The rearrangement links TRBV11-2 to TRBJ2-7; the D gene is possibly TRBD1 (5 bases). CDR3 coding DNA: TGTGCCAGCAGCTTAGATTTTGGAAGGGGTCGGAGCTCCTACGAGCAGTACTTC. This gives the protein CASSLDFGRGRSSYEQYF.